Listed below are T cell receptor beta chains from one sample, sequenced in a study of blood T cell repertoires in COVID-19. Profiling relied on immunoSEQ multiplex PCR, and the TCRdb table lists in-frame clones only, not all of them. Among roughly 260,000 clones listed, roughly 85% were seen once. Sample: PBMCs or T cells enriched from blood (not recorded which). The receptors originated from a woman between 50 and 59 years old who had recovered from COVID-19. Both conserved end residues are part of each CDR3. Where a row states a size, it is once, few, many or the class of an expanded clone; other rows omit it.

NA | TRBV5-1 | CASSTLAGTYNEQFF
NA | TRBV6-2/TRBV6-3 | CASSYSTGTSRNTQYF
NA | TRBV28 | CASSSRTEAFF
NA | TRBV18 | CASSPTGQFTDTQYF
NA | TRBV7-6 | CASSLVGGYNQPQHF
NA | TRBV30 | CAGPGLDNQGAVNYGYTF
NA | TRBV28 | CASSYSSRDRGSYEQYF
few | TRBV9 | CASSAQGTSYNEQFF
once | TRBV11-3 | CASGQTGVSTGELFF
NA | TRBV29-1 | CSVLTGADTEAFF
NA | TRBV3-1/TRBV3-2 | CASSHTGTGGTEAFF
NA | TRBV6-4 | CASSDGYYSYNEQFF
NA | TRBV5-1 | CASSSSGLVTNEQFF
NA | TRBV29-1 | CSVAKPSGRNEQFF
NA | TRBV29-1 | CSVSHQPGQGNLYGYTF
few | TRBV5-1 | CASSLVEPSYNEQFF
NA | TRBV5-1 | CASSLEPGQREQYF
once | TRBV2 | CASSEGLAGSYEQYF
NA | TRBV19 | CASSAGTGSNSPLHF
NA | TRBV5-1 | CASSLRSQGDTEAFF
NA | TRBV4-2 | CASSQGWTRNNEQFF
few | TRBV5-6 | CASREWTKRGANEKLFF
NA | TRBV5-1 | CASRSETGSNQPQHF
NA | TRBV28 | CASSRGQGSEKLFF
NA | TRBV7-9 | CASSRTVYEQYF
NA | TRBV27 | CASRTGNGGYTF
NA | TRBV5-1 | CASSSRLAGVYNEQFF
NA | TRBV18 | CASSPSSRGANYGYTF
NA | TRBV5-1 | CASSLSTVKAEAFF
NA | TRBV13 | CASSLRGSHTDTQYF
NA | TRBV11-3 | CASSGAGLAGGRNEQFF
NA | TRBV5-1 | CASTLWENFRDKNTEAFF
NA | TRBV12-2 | CASRLAPGQGRLHGYTF
few | TRBV9 | CASSRTQGATGELFF
NA | TRBV3-1/TRBV3-2 | CASSQGTRSETQYF
NA | TRBV11-2 | CASSLTGGFADTQYF
NA | TRBV28 | CASSFLVAGGPGTDTQYF
NA | TRBV27 | CASSGLAATDTQYF
NA | TRBV28 | CASAQGANQPQHF
NA | TRBV28 | CASRGQVYSPLHF
NA | TRBV5-1 | CASSFRVRIPYNEQFF
NA | TRBV21-1 | CASSKVGGSPLHF
NA | TRBV27 | CASSLSGGPYNEQFF
NA | TRBV5-1 | CASSLAGQGSGGYTF
NA | TRBV5-4 | CASSLRSTRGSNEQFF
NA | TRBV6-4 | CASRGEGRGEAFF
NA | TRBV5-1 | CASSLGDRYHEQYF
NA | TRBV28 | CASSFDRIHGYTF